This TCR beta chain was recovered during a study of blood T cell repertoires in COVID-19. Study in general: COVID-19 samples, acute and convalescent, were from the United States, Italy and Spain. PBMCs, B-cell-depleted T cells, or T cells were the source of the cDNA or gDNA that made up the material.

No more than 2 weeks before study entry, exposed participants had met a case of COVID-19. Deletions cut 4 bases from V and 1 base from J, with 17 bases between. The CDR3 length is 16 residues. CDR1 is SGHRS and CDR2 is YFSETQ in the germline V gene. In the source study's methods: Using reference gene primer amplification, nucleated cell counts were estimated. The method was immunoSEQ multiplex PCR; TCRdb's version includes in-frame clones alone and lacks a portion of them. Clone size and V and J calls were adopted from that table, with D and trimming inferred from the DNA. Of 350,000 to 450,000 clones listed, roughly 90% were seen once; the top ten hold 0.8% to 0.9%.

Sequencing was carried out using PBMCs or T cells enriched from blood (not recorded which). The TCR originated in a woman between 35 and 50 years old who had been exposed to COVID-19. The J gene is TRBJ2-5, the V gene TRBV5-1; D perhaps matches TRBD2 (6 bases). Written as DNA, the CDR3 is TGCGCCAGCAGCCTTGATGGGCGAGCGGGCCAAGAGACCCAGTACTTC. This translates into CASSLDGRAGQETQYF.